The following is a TCR beta chain sequence with its context. Repertoires were generated with immunoSEQ multiplex PCR, while TCRdb's copy carries only in-frame clones and drops some. The sample lists tens of thousands of clones; around four fifths were seen once. The sample is drawn from a study of stem cell transplantation in POMP-related autoinflammatory disease. The CDR3 is 13 amino acids. Per the germline V gene, CDR1 is MDHEN and CDR2 is SYDVKM. V lost 3 bases, J lost 6 bases, and 8 bases lay in between. The V and J genes are TRBV28 and TRBJ2-2; no definite D call. The sample was CD4+ T cells from PBMCs, taken before stem cell transplantation. This TCR was sampled from a human donor with POMP-related autoinflammation and immune dysregulation (PRAID). The CDR3 bases are TGTGCCAGCAGTTTCCGGCCCGCCGGGGAGCTGTTTTTT. Amino acid sequence: CASSFRPAGELFF.